These T cell receptor beta chains were read from a single sample in a study of chemoradiotherapy in HPV16-positive cancers. Here immunoSEQ multiplex PCR was the method, and the copy in TCRdb shows in-frame clones only, minus some. In the table there are 8,500 to 9,000 clones, 60% to 80% of which are singletons. Sampling was performed from a patient who underwent chemoradiotherapy. The receptor source for this set is a human donor with HPV-associated anogenital cancer. CDR3s include the opening cysteine and the closing phenylalanine or tryptophan. Fields, in order: V gene, D gene, J gene, clone size, CDR3 protein, CDR3 DNA. The D gene is left open where the match is weak. Part of the rows lack a size; the others show once, few, many or a class for expanded clones.

TRBV30,TRBD1,TRBJ1-2,.,CAWSGTFDRGRGYTF,TGTGCCTGGAGTGGAACATTCGACAGGGGGAGAGGCTACACCTTC
TRBV6-5,TRBD1,TRBJ1-1,.,CASSYHRGGTEAFF,TGTGCCAGCAGTTACCACAGGGGGGGGACTGAAGCTTTCTTT
TRBV4-2,TRBD1,TRBJ1-1,few,CASSQDRERNTEAFF,TGTGCCAGCAGCCAGGACAGGGAGAGGAACACTGAAGCTTTCTTT
TRBV30,TRBD1,TRBJ2-7,.,CAWKTGQGYEQYF,TGTGCCTGGAAGACCGGACAGGGCTACGAGCAGTACTTC
TRBV5-5,TRBD1,TRBJ2-7,.,CASSFLARDSSYEQYF,TGTGCCAGCAGCTTTCTAGCCCGGGACAGCTCCTACGAGCAGTACTTC
TRBV5-6,TRBD2,TRBJ2-5,.,CASSLRLAGDQETQYF,TGTGCCAGCAGCTTGCGACTAGCGGGGGACCAAGAGACCCAGTACTTC
TRBV28,.,TRBJ1-4,.,CASSLPGLKNEKLFF,TGTGCCAGCAGTTTACCGGGACTGAAAAATGAAAAACTGTTTTTT
TRBV28,.,TRBJ1-2,.,CASSGDGLTYGYTF,TGTGCCAGCAGTGGGGACGGCCTAACCTATGGCTACACCTTC
TRBV4-3,.,TRBJ2-3,.,CASSQDWGSGGTDTQYF,TGCGCCAGCAGCCAAGATTGGGGGTCAGGGGGCACAGATACGCAGTATTTT
TRBV29-1,.,TRBJ2-5,.,CSVGNGGNQETQYF,TGCAGCGTTGGGAACGGGGGAAACCAAGAGACCCAGTACTTC
TRBV5-5,TRBD1,TRBJ1-2,once,CASSWGTGKNYGYTF,TGTGCCAGCAGCTGGGGGACAGGGAAAAACTATGGCTACACCTTC
TRBV2,.,TRBJ2-2,.,CASKLAVLTGELFF,TGTGCCAGCAAATTAGCGGTCTTAACCGGGGAGCTGTTTTTT
TRBV19,.,TRBJ2-1,.,CASSTAGSLNEQFF,TGTGCCAGTAGTACGGCAGGGAGCCTCAATGAGCAGTTCTTC
TRBV5-5,TRBD2,TRBJ2-5,.,CASSRRGAEETQYF,TGTGCCAGCAGCCGGCGGGGGGCAGAAGAGACCCAGTACTTC
TRBV28,.,TRBJ1-2,few,CASSLSDLQRGYTF,TGTGCCAGCAGCCTCTCGGACCTCCAGCGAGGCTACACCTTC
TRBV4-1,.,TRBJ1-1,.,CASSQGLQNTEAFF,TGCGCCAGCAGCCAGGGACTTCAGAACACTGAAGCTTTCTTT
TRBV4-3,.,TRBJ1-3,.,CASSQERGGPGNTIYF,TGCGCCAGCAGCCAAGAAAGGGGGGGGCCTGGAAACACCATATATTTT
TRBV7-2,.,TRBJ1-6,.,CASSLVTANSPLHF,TGTGCCAGCAGCTTAGTTACAGCAAATTCACCCCTCCACTTT
TRBV6-1,TRBD1,TRBJ1-2,.,CASSGGTGGGYTF,TGTGCCAGCAGTGGCGGGACAGGGGGTGGCTACACCTTC
TRBV28,.,TRBJ2-5,.,CASGDSQGRETQYF,TGTGCCAGCGGAGACTCTCAGGGACGAGAGACCCAGTACTTC
TRBV19,.,TRBJ1-6,.,CASSIVGRNSPLHF,TGTGCCAGTAGTATAGTGGGACGGAATTCACCCCTCCACTTT
TRBV6-1,.,TRBJ2-1,.,CASSEQGGEQFF,TGTGCCAGCAGTGAACAGGGCGGTGAGCAGTTCTTC
TRBV11-2,.,TRBJ2-1,.,CASSPLGLASGEQFF,TGTGCCAGCAGCCCCTTAGGGCTAGCATCCGGTGAGCAGTTCTTC
TRBV27,TRBD1,TRBJ2-3,.,CASSFSARGDTQYF,TGTGCCAGCAGTTTTTCGGCCAGGGGGGATACGCAGTATTTT
TRBV28,.,TRBJ1-2,few,CASDDAAGGYYGYTF,TGTGCCAGCGACGACGCGGCGGGGGGGTACTATGGCTACACCTTC
TRBV6-1,TRBD1,TRBJ2-1,.,CASSEGPGTAFNEQFF,TGTGCCAGCAGTGAAGGTCCTGGGACAGCATTCAATGAGCAGTTCTTC
TRBV2,.,TRBJ1-5,.,CASSAGWGQPQHF,TGTGCCAGCAGTGCGGGGTGGGGTCAGCCCCAGCATTTT
TRBV6-1,.,TRBJ1-6,.,CASSANELGTSPNSPLHF,TGTGCCAGCAGTGCAAATGAGCTCGGGACATCGCCTAATTCACCCCTCCACTTT
TRBV27,TRBD1,TRBJ1-5,.,CASRERGLGNQPQHF,TGTGCCAGCAGGGAGAGGGGGCTTGGCAATCAGCCCCAGCATTTT
TRBV11-2,.,TRBJ2-7,.,CASSLVGKAYEQYF,TGTGCCAGCAGCTTAGTGGGGAAGGCCTACGAGCAGTACTTC
TRBV15,.,TRBJ1-1,.,CATSRADKNTEAFF,TGTGCCACCAGCAGAGCCGACAAGAACACTGAAGCTTTCTTT
TRBV5-5,.,TRBJ1-5,.,CADEQGIRNQPQHF,TGTGCCGACGAGCAGGGGATTAGGAATCAGCCCCAGCATTTT
TRBV2,.,TRBJ2-5,once,CASSERWGGGETQYF,TGTGCCAGCAGTGAAAGGTGGGGGGGCGGGGAGACCCAGTACTTC
TRBV4-2,.,TRBJ1-4,few,CASSQEGDQKLFF,TGTGCCAGCAGCCAAGAAGGGGACCAAAAACTGTTTTTT
TRBV9,.,TRBJ2-3,few,CASSVEGGAGTDTQYF,TGTGCCAGCAGCGTAGAGGGGGGCGCAGGCACAGATACGCAGTATTTT
TRBV2,.,TRBJ1-5,few,CASSRDLSSNQPQHF,TGTGCCAGCAGTCGGGACCTTTCAAGCAATCAGCCCCAGCATTTT
TRBV7-8,.,TRBJ2-5,.,CASSLARRYQETQYF,TGTGCCAGCAGCTTGGCAAGGAGGTACCAAGAGACCCAGTACTTC
TRBV11-2,TRBD2,TRBJ2-1,.,CASRKQGPGGNEQFF,TGTGCCAGCCGGAAGCAGGGCCCGGGGGGGAATGAGCAGTTCTTC
TRBV2,.,TRBJ2-7,.,CASSVDRGSYEQYF,TGTGCCAGCAGTGTTGATAGGGGGTCGTACGAGCAGTACTTC
TRBV27,.,TRBJ1-6,few,CASGRPLHF,TGTGCCAGCGGCCGGCCCCTCCACTTT
TRBV27,.,TRBJ2-1,.,CASSLVSSGSNEQFF,TGTGCCAGCAGTTTAGTTTCTTCGGGGTCCAATGAGCAGTTCTTC
TRBV15,.,TRBJ2-7,.,CATSQGLVPEQYF,TGTGCCACCAGCCAGGGGCTTGTTCCCGAGCAGTACTTC
TRBV2,.,TRBJ2-7,few,CASSEKGGDFYEQYF,TGTGCCAGCAGTGAAAAGGGCGGGGACTTCTACGAGCAGTACTTC
TRBV2,.,TRBJ1-1,.,CASSEWLQVEAFF,TGTGCCAGCAGTGAGTGGTTACAGGTCGAAGCTTTCTTT
TRBV6-4,TRBD1,TRBJ2-6,.,CASSETGGSGANVLTF,TGTGCCAGCAGTGAAACAGGGGGTTCTGGGGCCAACGTCCTGACTTTC
TRBV5-1,TRBD1,TRBJ2-7,.,CASSSLTGRYEQYF,TGCGCCAGCAGCTCCTTGACAGGGAGATACGAGCAGTACTTC
TRBV6-5,TRBD2,TRBJ2-3,.,CASSYSSRGGADTQYF,TGTGCCAGCAGTTACTCGAGTCGGGGGGGCGCAGATACGCAGTATTTT
TRBV19,TRBD1,TRBJ2-7,.,CASSTSPGQGAYEQYF,TGTGCCAGTAGTACCAGTCCGGGACAGGGGGCGTACGAGCAGTACTTC
TRBV6-6,TRBD1,TRBJ1-2,few,CASRPGQGAPHYGYTF,TGTGCCAGCAGACCGGGACAGGGGGCCCCCCACTATGGCTACACCTTC
TRBV5-6,TRBD1,TRBJ1-4,.,CASSLQGAFEKLFF,TGTGCCAGCAGCTTACAGGGGGCGTTTGAAAAACTGTTTTTT
TRBV6-6,.,TRBJ2-5,once,CASTQPGGKETQYF,TGTGCCAGCACCCAGCCCGGGGGCAAAGAGACCCAGTACTTC
TRBV5-5,.,TRBJ2-5,.,CASSLDQVGLRETQYF,TGTGCCAGCAGCTTGGATCAGGTGGGGTTGCGAGAGACCCAGTACTTC
TRBV9,.,TRBJ2-3,large,CASSGGGHSTDTQYF,TGTGCCAGCAGTGGAGGGGGGCATAGCACAGATACGCAGTATTTT
TRBV11-2,TRBD1,TRBJ2-7,once,CASSASGTGGWEQYF,TGTGCCAGCAGCGCATCCGGGACAGGGGGCTGGGAGCAGTACTTC
TRBV7-2,.,TRBJ1-4,.,CASSLLHEKLFF,TGTGCCAGCAGCTTATTGCATGAAAAACTGTTTTTT
TRBV6-5,.,TRBJ2-2,once,CASSYGWENTGELFF,TGTGCCAGCAGCTACGGGTGGGAGAACACCGGGGAGCTGTTTTTT
TRBV4-2,TRBD2,TRBJ2-3,.,CASSQDVLAAITDTQYF,TGTGCCAGCAGCCAAGATGTCCTAGCGGCGATCACAGATACGCAGTATTTT
TRBV7-9,TRBD1,TRBJ1-3,once,CASSYPGQSSGNTIYF,TGTGCCAGCAGCTACCCGGGACAGAGCTCTGGAAACACCATATATTTT
TRBV9,.,TRBJ2-3,.,CASSVGGLRGLVTSTDTQYF,TGTGCCAGCAGCGTAGGGGGCCTTCGCGGCCTTGTCACTAGCACAGATACGCAGTATTTT
TRBV10-2,.,TRBJ1-6,once,CASRPDGLRGSPLHF,TGCGCCAGCAGGCCCGACGGGCTTAGAGGTTCACCCCTCCACTTT